The clone carrying this TCR beta chain was recorded at least ten times. Its target is not known. The sample is drawn from a study of breast tumors, draining lymph nodes, adjacent tissues. Study findings and constraints: Tumor TCR diversity was below lymph nodes but above nontumor tissue.

Samples came from axillary lymph nodes draining the breast cancer. MiXCR was run by TCRdb on the multiplex PCR reads, yielding one entry per CDR3 protein. The sample records about 180,000 distinct CDR3 sequences, roughly a third being singletons. Trimming took off 6 bases at V and 5 bases at J, with 17 bases between the two ends. Germline lookup yields CDR1 MGHDK and CDR2 SYGVNS. The CDR3 spans 16 residues. V is TRBV25-1 and J is TRBJ1-6; D gene uncertain. The sample taken for sequencing was axillary lymph node tissue. This receptor was obtained from a female donor with breast cancer. Some clones in this sample may be carry-over from other donors' samples. CDR3 residues: CASRAAASLNNSPLHF. For the CDR3, the DNA is TGTGCCAGCAGGGCCGCGGCTTCGTTAAATAATTCACCCCTCCACTTT.